This T cell receptor (beta chain) was captured by sequencing in a study of blood T cells in healthy people across ages. The CDR3 consists of 13 residues. CDR1 MNHEY and CDR2 SVGEGT come from the germline V gene. The V and J ends lost 5 bases and 3 bases, in that order; junction bases with no gene match: 0. Study-level results: Because sorting was not performed, PBMCs prevented conclusive naive versus antigen-experienced comparison.

This clonotype was picked up many times. Its target is unknown. The second PCR ran about 7 to 12 cycles with a sample-barcoded 5' primer and J-beta primers. MiXCR was run by TCRdb on the 5' RACE reads, yielding one entry per CDR3 protein. Of 750,000 to 950,000 distinct CDR3 sequences in the sample, about 28% were seen once. These data also featured in a second study, about T cells of mothers and their children.

Material: blood. The chain uses TRBV6-2 or TRBV6-3 and TRBJ2-5; 10 bases map to TRBD2. The clonotype originates from a woman aged 40 to 50 in good health. This chain's CDR3 is CASSGLAEETQYF. As DNA, the CDR3 is TGTGCCAGCAGTGGACTAGCGGAAGAGACCCAGTACTTC.